The subject of this entry is one T cell receptor (beta chain). Its matching antigen is unknown. From germline, CDR1 is MNHNY and CDR2 SVGAGI (reference sequence). This CDR3 region has 14 residues. V lost 2 bases and J lost 8; bases outside the gene matches: 5. The authors divided CD4+ cells into CD45RA+ naive and CD45RA-negative memory subsets. The record originates from a study of shared clonotypes between healthy human individuals. Study in general: Researchers assigned three CD4 naive, three CD4 memory, two CD8 naive and one CD8 memory plate to each donor.

Study results and caveats: Naive subsets, compared against memory subsets, generally had larger estimated richness values. Non-shared clonotypes had lower generation probabilities than those shared by all four donors.

The table came from immunoSEQ multiplex PCR; TCRdb's copy has only in-frame clones and leaves some out. The data contain fewer than 3 million clones, 92% of them seen just once; the ten biggest clones take up 0.37%. Sequenced input: naive CD4+ T cells from PBMCs. Subset: CD45RA+ positively selected. The gene calls are TRBV6-6 and TRBJ1-4; 7 nucleotides agree with TRBD1. This clonotype originated in a young man in good health. Some clones in this sample may be carry-over from other donors' samples. CDR3 coding DNA: TGTGCCAGCAGTTACCCAGGACAGGTAGAAAAACTGTTTTTT. Protein: CASSYPGQVEKLFF.